This T cell receptor beta chain was retrieved from a study of OX40 agonist ivuxolimab in advanced cancers. Study in general: Patients were dosed intravenously with ivuxolimab at 0.01 to 10 mg/kg every 2 weeks. A partial response was reached by three patients: one with hepatocellular carcinoma and two with cutaneous melanoma. Points from the study as a whole: Some of the nonresponding patients also showed low levels of normalized T-cell clonal expansion.

Turning to this clone: Its specificity is not known.

The CDR3 totals 14 residues. Measured with immunoSEQ multiplex PCR; TCRdb has only the in-frame clones, and not every one. Among 45,000 or so clones listed, 84% were seen once. Here the sequenced sample was CD4+ or CD8+ T cells sorted from blood, taken in a trial of the OX40 agonist ivuxolimab. The rearrangement uses TRBV12-2 and TRBJ1-6. TRBV12-2 is labeled a pseudogene. This TCR derives from an adult with an advanced solid tumor such as melanoma, head and neck, liver or kidney cancer. CDR3 nucleotides: TGTGCAAGTCGCTCCCCCCGGCGGGGGTCACCCCTCCACTTT. Its translation is CASRSPRRGSPLHF.